This TCR beta chain was captured by sequencing in a study of T-cell memory formation after mild COVID-19. Study summary: In these data, TCR clusters were largely donor specific. General study points: Within pre-infection memory, some responding clones were found, suggesting cross-reactive memory joined.

TCRalpha and TCRbeta libraries used 5'RACE with constant-segment primers and UMIs. TCRdb processed the 5' RACE reads anew with MiXCR; each CDR3 protein has one entry. The profile shows a few hundred thousand distinct CDR3 sequences, approximately 15% of them singletons. This clonotype was detected a few times. No antigen is known for it. Trimming left V 5 bases short and J 8 bases short, with 19 bases between. CDR3 length equals 15 residues. Germline V lookup: CDR1 DFQATT, CDR2 SNEGSKA (reference sequence). The source is a man between 18 and 35 years old who had mild COVID-19 (a few samples of this study predate the infection). Cell type and time point are not known. This sequence joins TRBV20-1 and TRBJ1-6; the D gene is possibly TRBD1 (6 bases). Sequencing used PBMCs or a T cell subset sorted from them (not recorded which). The CDR3 region is CSAGNRVYGDSPLHF. The CDR3 nucleotides read TGCAGTGCTGGTAACAGGGTGTATGGTGATTCACCCCTCCACTTT.